These 18 T cell receptor beta chains share one sample of origin, sequenced in a study of human T cells and chemical hapten exposure. The time point is: pre-sensitization, week 0. Treatment described: therapeutic diphenylcyclopropenone sensitization with weekly scalp DPC. One entry per CDR3 protein results from TCRdb running MiXCR on the RACE reads. This sample has about 90,000 distinct CDR3 sequences, with about 8.5% found just once. This sample comprised whole blood, obtained in connection with sensitization to the hapten diphenylcyclopropenone (DPC). The receptors originated from a man aged 35-49 years with alopecia areata. Some clones in this sample may be carry-over from other donors' samples.

V usage is TRBV29-1 and J usage is TRBJ2-3; 7 positions agree with TRBD1. Trimming removed 4 bases from V and 2 bases from J; junction bases left unmatched: 6. The length of the CDR3 is 14 residues. CDR1 and CDR2 (germline): SQVTM, ANQGSEA. CDR3 in DNA: TGCAGCGTTGCGACAGGGAGCTTCACAGATACGCAGTATTTT. This sequence encodes CSVATGSFTDTQYF.

At least ten counts were recorded for this clonotype. The rearrangement uses TRBV29-1 and TRBJ1-1; D perhaps matches TRBD1 (6 bases). This CDR3 has 12 residues. Germline V gene sequence: CDR1 SQVTM, CDR2 ANQGSEA. Trimming removed 3 bases at V and 8 bases at J, with 13 bases between. The CDR3 here is CSVERTGTEAFF. Here the CDR3 DNA reads TGCAGCGTTGAGAGAACCGGGACAGAAGCTTTCTTT.

CDR3: CASTSDMGAWETQYF. The CDR3, as DNA: TGTGCCAGCACGTCAGATATGGGGGCGTGGGAGACCCAGTACTTC. The rearrangement uses TRBV6-5 and TRBJ2-5, with D possibly matching TRBD1 (6 bases). Trimming left V 7 bases short and J 5 bases short, with 20 bases between. Germline lookup yields CDR1 MNHEY and CDR2 SVGAGI. This CDR3 has 15 amino acids.

This clonotype was seen ten or more times. The J gene is TRBJ2-2, the V gene TRBV28; no definite D call. The CDR3 is 15 residues long. Germline values: CDR1 MDHEN, CDR2 SYDVKM. V was pared by 3 bases and J by 6 bases, with 14 bases between. The DNA of the CDR3 is TGTGCCAGCAGTTTTGGGCAGCCCCCGCCCGGGGAGCTGTTTTTT. Protein: CASSFGQPPPGELFF.

This chain links TRBV2 with TRBJ2-1, with D possibly TRBD2 on 6 matching bases. The CDR3 is 14 residues long. Germline CDR1 and CDR2: SNHLY and FYNNEI. V lost 6 bases to trimming and J lost 7 bases, with 16 bases between them. The CDR3 here is CASSAGLSGNEQFF. CDR3 nucleotides: TGTGCCAGCAGCGCGGGACTCTCCGGTAATGAGCAGTTCTTC.

The table lists this clonotype with a few counts. The V and J genes are TRBV28 and TRBJ2-3, with 10 bases that match TRBD2. Germline values: CDR1 MDHEN, CDR2 SYDVKM. V trimming: 4 bases; J trimming: 1 base; junction bases outside the gene matches: 8. The CDR3 contains 17 residues. In DNA form, the CDR3 reads TGTGCCAGCAGTTCCCTAGCGGGAGTTAGGGGCACAGATACGCAGTATTTT. Its translation: CASSSLAGVRGTDTQYF.

This clonotype has only a few counts. The chain carries TRBV2 and TRBJ2-5, with TRBD1 matching 7 bases. Germline trimming cut 7 bases from V and 1 base from J; bases unmatched to any gene: 6. CDR3 length equals 14 residues. In germline, CDR1 is SNHLY, CDR2 FYNNEI. The DNA of the CDR3 is TGTGCCAGCAATGACCAGGGGGTCCAAGAGACCCAGTACTTC. It encodes CASNDQGVQETQYF.

In its sample, this clonotype was seen a few times. This chain connects TRBV20-1 to TRBJ2-2; 8 bases are shared with TRBD2. After removal of 0 bases from V and 0 bases from J, the junction contained 6 bases not matched to a gene. Germline V CDR1 and CDR2: DFQATT, SNEGSKA (reference sequence). The CDR3 runs to 17 residues. For the CDR3, the DNA is TGCAGTGCTAGAGATTCTAGGGGACTAGCGAACACCGGGGAGCTGTTTTTT. Translation gives CSARDSRGLANTGELFF.

This clonotype has a handful of counts. This chain joins TRBV18 and TRBJ2-1, with D possibly being TRBD2 (5 bases). CDR3 length: 14 residues. Germline CDR1 KGHSH, CDR2 LQKENI. Deletions cut 2 bases from V and 15 bases from J, with 20 bases between. DNA of the CDR3: TGTGCCAGCTCACCAGGCGGTGAAGCCGGAGGTTTGTTCTTC. It translates to CASSPGGEAGGLFF.

This clonotype appeared a few times. V usage is TRBV3-1 and J usage is TRBJ2-3; 12 bases line up with TRBD2. The length of the CDR3 is 18 residues. Germline V gene sequence: CDR1 LGHDT, CDR2 YNNKEL (reference sequence). The ends lost 0 bases at V and 4 bases at J; junction bases unmatched: 8. As DNA, the CDR3 is TGTGCCAGCAGCCAAGAAGGGCTAGCGGGAGGGCCGGCAGATACGCAGTATTTT. Protein product: CASSQEGLAGGPADTQYF.

This clonotype was seen ten or more times. The V call is TRBV28, the J call TRBJ1-5; 8 positions agree with TRBD1. V shed 6 bases and J 0 bases; nucleotides not matched to a gene: 4. The CDR3 is 15 amino acids. CDR1 is MDHEN and CDR2 is SYDVKM in the germline V gene. The CDR3 sequence is CASRPGQGSNQPQHF. CDR3 bases: TGTGCCAGCAGACCCGGACAGGGTAGCAATCAGCCCCAGCATTTT. Supplemented by reference TRBV28 and TRBJ1-5, the full variable domain reads DVKVTQSSRYLVKRTGEKVFLECVQDMDHENMFWYRQDPGLGLRLIYFSYDVKMKEKGDIPEGYSVSREKKERFSLILESASTNQTSMYLCASRPGQGSNQPQHFGDGTRLSIL.

This clonotype was seen at least ten times. The rearrangement uses TRBV29-1 and TRBJ2-5, with TRBD1 identical over 8 bases. After removal of 6 bases from V and 4 bases from J, the junction contained 4 bases not matched to a gene. The CDR3 spans 12 residues. The germline CDR1 and CDR2 sequences are SQVTM and ANQGSEA. The CDR3 loop reads CSVAGGPETQYF. As DNA, the CDR3 is TGCAGCGTGGCAGGGGGCCCAGAGACCCAGTACTTC.

There are a few counts of this clonotype. DNA for the CDR3: TGTGCCAGCAGCTTAGATTCCGCCTACGAGCAGTACGTC. This sequence encodes CASSLDSAYEQYV. This chain uses TRBV11-3 with TRBJ2-7; no reliable D call. V dropped 0 bases and J dropped 2 bases, with 5 bases sitting between them. The CDR3 covers 13 residues. Germline V CDR1 and CDR2: SGHNT, YENEEA.

This clonotype was seen a few times. The gene calls are TRBV10-3 and TRBJ2-7; D might be TRBD1 (7 bases). In germline, CDR1 is ENHRY, CDR2 SYGVKD. CDR3 length: 15 amino acids. Deletions cut 1 base from V and 2 bases from J, with 12 bases between. The CDR3 region has the DNA TGTGCCATCAGTGAGTTTGGCGGGACAGCCTACGAGCAGTACTTC. The encoded protein is CAISEFGGTAYEQYF.

This clonotype appeared a few times. The chain combines TRBV5-1 with TRBJ2-1; 9 bases map to TRBD2. The V gene's germline CDR1 is SGHRS and CDR2 YFSETQ. Trimming removed 1 base from V and 8 bases from J; junction bases left unmatched: 7. The CDR3 length is 15 residues. In DNA, the CDR3 is TGCGCCAGCAGCTTGTACGGGACTAGCTTCTATGAGCAGTTCTTC. Encoded protein: CASSLYGTSFYEQFF.

This clonotype was recorded a few times. V and J are TRBV6-6 and TRBJ2-1; 15 bases map to TRBD2. The V gene end was trimmed by 2 bases and the J gene end by 0 bases; junction bases not matched to a gene: 8. CDR1 and CDR2 (germline): MNHNY, SVGAGI (reference sequence). The CDR3 is made up of 20 amino acids. The CDR3 region is CASSYRSRTSGRGSYNEQFF. The DNA of the CDR3 is TGTGCCAGCAGTTACCGTTCGAGGACTAGCGGGAGGGGCTCCTACAATGAGCAGTTCTTC.

The chain employs TRBV20-1 and TRBJ2-6, with a tentative D call TRBD1 (5 bases). Germline assignment: CDR1 DFQATT and CDR2 SNEGSKA (reference sequence). V lost 0 bases and J lost 0, with 9 bases in between. This CDR3 region has 16 residues. This CDR3 reads CSARDHRSSGANVLTF. The CDR3, as DNA: TGCAGTGCTAGAGATCACAGGAGCTCTGGGGCCAACGTCCTGACTTTC.

This clonotype has only a few counts. The chain is built from TRBV28 and TRBJ1-4, with D uncertain. V was trimmed by 5 bases and J by 7 bases, leaving 8 bases between them. CDR3 size: 12 residues. The germline gives CDR1 MDHEN, CDR2 SYDVKM. CDR3 sequence: CASSVSIEKLFF. In DNA form, the CDR3 reads TGTGCCAGCAGTGTTTCCATTGAAAAACTGTTTTTT.